This TCR beta chain comes out of a study of prognosis after radiotherapy for stage I lung cancer. Across the study: From April 2018 through early 2019, patients with stage I non-small cell lung cancer were enrolled. Study conclusions and caveats: Clone counts measured for unique TCRs fell after stereotactic body radiation therapy, median approximately 10,000 versus 7,000.

In its sample, this clonotype was seen many times. Its matching antigen is unknown. Germline CDR1 and CDR2: SGHDT and YYEEEE. The V end lost 4 bases, the J end lost 6 bases, and 17 bases lay between the germline ends. This CDR3 region has 15 residues. It was by two-round multiplex PCR that TCR beta CDR3 was amplified from genomic DNA. Every TRBV and TRBJ gene had its own specific primer in first-round PCR. TCRdb itself ran the multiplex PCR reads through MiXCR, one entry per CDR3 protein. The table shows approximately 23,000 distinct CDR3 sequences, with roughly 39% occurring only once. This chain connects TRBV5-6 to TRBJ1-5; TRBD1 is a possible D gene (5 bases). The sample consisted of PBMCs, taken before or after stereotactic body radiation therapy (not recorded which). The clonotype originates from a donor over 45 with non-small cell lung cancer. CDR3 amino acids: CASSRGWQGGQPQHF. The CDR3, as DNA: TGTGCCAGCAGCAGAGGATGGCAGGGAGGTCAGCCCCAGCATTTT.